This T cell receptor beta chain was sequenced for a study of metastatic and nonmetastatic thyroid tumors. Not a single patient had been given any form of treatment at any point before undergoing thyroid surgery. Study processing details: A distant-metastasis classifier for papillary thyroid cancer was built using CDR3 differences across clinicopathological groups. TCRdb reassembled clones from the PCR reads with MiXCR. TCRdb, not the original authors, processed these V and J calls. The table includes tens of thousands of clones, 11% to 15% detected once. Germline V gene lookup returns CDR1 MNHEY and CDR2 SVGAGI. The CDR3 totals 12 residues. V was pared by 0 bases and J by 7 bases, with 4 bases between. Ten or more counts support this clone.

The rearrangement uses TRBV6-5 and TRBJ2-1, with no clear D. The clonotype comes from a male donor with papillary thyroid cancer or a benign thyroid nodule (not recorded which). Some clones in this sample may be carry-over from other donors' samples. Sequencing was done on a sample of blood. The CDR3 coding sequence is TGTGCCAGCAGTTACTCCCCTAATGAGCAGTTCTTC. It encodes CASSYSPNEQFF.